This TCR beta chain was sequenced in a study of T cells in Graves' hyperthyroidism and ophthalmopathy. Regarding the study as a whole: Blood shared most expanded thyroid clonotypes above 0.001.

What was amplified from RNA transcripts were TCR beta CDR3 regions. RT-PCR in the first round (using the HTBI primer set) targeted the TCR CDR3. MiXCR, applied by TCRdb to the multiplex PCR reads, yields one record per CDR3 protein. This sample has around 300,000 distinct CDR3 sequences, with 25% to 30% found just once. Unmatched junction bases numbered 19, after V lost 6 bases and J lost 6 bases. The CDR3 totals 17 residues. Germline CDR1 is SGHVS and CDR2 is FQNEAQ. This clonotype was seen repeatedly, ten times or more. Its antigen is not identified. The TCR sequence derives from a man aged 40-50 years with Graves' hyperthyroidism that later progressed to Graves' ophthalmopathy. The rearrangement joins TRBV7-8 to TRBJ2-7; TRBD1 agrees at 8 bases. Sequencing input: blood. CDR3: CASRPGSRGLGWGEQYF. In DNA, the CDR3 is TGTGCCAGCAGACCAGGCAGCAGGGGGCTCGGATGGGGCGAGCAGTACTTC.